This TCR beta chain appears in the sequencing data of a study of blood T cell repertoires in COVID-19 (TCRdb year 2020). Background for the entire study: The collaborator samples originated in the United States, Italy and Spain and spanned the acute and convalescent phases of COVID-19. The prospective study material was composed of cDNA or gDNA derived from T cells, B-cell-depleted T cells, or PBMCs. Subjects who had been exposed to COVID-19, were actively infected with it, or had recovered from it provided the deeply sampled blood TCRbeta repertoires that made up the dataset. The repertoires were made available in a free public database intended to serve as a resource for research on the immune response to SARS-CoV-2. The samples were drawn from the first 160 participants of the ongoing ImmuneRACE study and from 1,254 subjects provided by 6 global collaborators. Nearly every sample came with metadata listing a de-identified subject ID, COVID-19 status, age in years and sex. Where available, HLA class I and class II types were taken from metadata supplied by the sample provider and were not determined by assay-based typing. Overall study outcomes, separate from this receptor: The quantity of clinical and demographic metadata differed by source and by participant and was supplied without curation.

The CDR3, cysteine through phenylalanine, is 13 amino acids long. Of all the DNA, just the CDR3 is kept, 39 bases in frame from base 1. V loses 4 bases of germline sequence and J loses 1 base, and the interval between the two ends is 7 bases. The germline V gene yields SGHTA for CDR1 and FQGNSA for CDR2. Remarks on this clone: Its antigen is unknown. Per-nucleotide qualities are absent, and no much larger clonotype sits a single base away.

TCRbeta CDR3 regions were amplified from genomic DNA by means of the immunoSEQ Assay, a bias-controlled multiplex PCR. The published analysis was carried out like this. Within the assay, amplification of reference gene primers was used to estimate how many nucleated cells each sample contained. To quantify the absolute abundance of each unique TCRbeta CDR3 rearrangement, sequence reads were collapsed and filtered. For each sample, productive Simpson clonality was calculated by taking the square root of Simpson's diversity index across productive rearrangements. TCRdb retrieved this table from immuneACCESS and kept in-frame rearrangements only. Not all clones are present; in checked studies, unresolved V genes account for under half, and no reason is known for the remainder. V and J calls and clone size are given by that table; D and trimming were obtained from the DNA. The sample table holds approximately 400,000 clones, of which just over 90% were seen once. More than 0.85% of the sample is taken by the ten largest.

Participants in the prospective study were enrolled through a virtual design, were aged roughly 18 to 90 years, and lived in 20 to 30 United States geographic areas. In the prospective study, cohorts were assigned on the basis of participant-reported clinical history obtained from a screening survey and a study questionnaire. Exposed participants had been in contact, within 2 weeks of entering the study, with a person who had a PCR-confirmed or clinician-diagnosed case of COVID-19. In the prospective study, mobile phlebotomists collected whole blood, serum and a nasopharyngeal or oropharyngeal swab from each participant. Over a roughly two-month period, participants in the prospective study had the option of providing additional blood draws and questionnaires. Before DNA extraction, blood samples from the prospective study were shipped at room temperature or frozen.

The chain uses TRBV7-2 and TRBJ2-5; no D segment can be confidently identified. This receptor was identified in a woman in her 40s who had been exposed to COVID-19. The sample consisted of PBMCs or T cells enriched from blood (not recorded which). The CDR3 protein is CASSSWSQETQYF. The nucleotide sequence is given as TGTGCCAGCAGCTCGTGGAGCCAAGAGACCCAGTACTTC.